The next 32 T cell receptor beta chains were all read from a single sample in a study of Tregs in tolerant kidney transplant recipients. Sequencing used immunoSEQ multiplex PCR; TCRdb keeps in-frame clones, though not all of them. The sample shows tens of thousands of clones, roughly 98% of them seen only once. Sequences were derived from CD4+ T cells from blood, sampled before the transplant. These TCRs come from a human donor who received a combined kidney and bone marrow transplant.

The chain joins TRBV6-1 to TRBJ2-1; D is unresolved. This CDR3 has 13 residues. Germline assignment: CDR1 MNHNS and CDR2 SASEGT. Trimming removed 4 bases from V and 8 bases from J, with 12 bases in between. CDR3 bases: TGTGCCAGCAGTGGGCTGCTAGGTCATGAGCAGTTCTTC. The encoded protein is CASSGLLGHEQFF.

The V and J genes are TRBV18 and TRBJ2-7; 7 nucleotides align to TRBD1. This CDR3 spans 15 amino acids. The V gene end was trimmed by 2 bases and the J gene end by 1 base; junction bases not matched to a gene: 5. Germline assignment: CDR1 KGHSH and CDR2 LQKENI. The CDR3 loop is CASSPEPGQSYEQYF. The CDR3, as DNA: TGTGCCAGCTCACCAGAGCCGGGACAGTCCTACGAGCAGTACTTC.

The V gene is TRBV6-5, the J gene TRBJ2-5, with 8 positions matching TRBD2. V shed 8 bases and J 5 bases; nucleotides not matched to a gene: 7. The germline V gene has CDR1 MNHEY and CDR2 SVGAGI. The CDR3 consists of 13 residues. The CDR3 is CASGAGVGETQYF. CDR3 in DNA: TGTGCCAGCGGAGCGGGAGTCGGGGAGACCCAGTACTTC.

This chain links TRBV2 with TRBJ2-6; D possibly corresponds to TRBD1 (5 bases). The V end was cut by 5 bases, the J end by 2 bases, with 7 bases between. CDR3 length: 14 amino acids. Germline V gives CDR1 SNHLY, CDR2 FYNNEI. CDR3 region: CASSRRAGANVLTF. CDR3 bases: TGTGCCAGCAGTCGCAGGGCTGGGGCCAACGTCCTGACTTTC.

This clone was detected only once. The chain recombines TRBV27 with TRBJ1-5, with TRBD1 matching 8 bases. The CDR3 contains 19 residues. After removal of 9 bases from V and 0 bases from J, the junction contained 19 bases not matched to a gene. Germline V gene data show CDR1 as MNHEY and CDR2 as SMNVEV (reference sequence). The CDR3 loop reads CASQSTGQAHISSNQPQHF. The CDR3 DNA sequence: TGTGCCAGTCAGTCGACGGGACAGGCCCACATTTCTAGCAATCAGCCCCAGCATTTT.

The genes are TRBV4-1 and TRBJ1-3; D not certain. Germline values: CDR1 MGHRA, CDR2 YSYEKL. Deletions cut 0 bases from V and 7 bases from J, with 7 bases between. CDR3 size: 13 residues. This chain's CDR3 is CASSQDYGNTIYF. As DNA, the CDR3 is TGCGCCAGCAGCCAAGATTACGGGAACACCATATATTTT.

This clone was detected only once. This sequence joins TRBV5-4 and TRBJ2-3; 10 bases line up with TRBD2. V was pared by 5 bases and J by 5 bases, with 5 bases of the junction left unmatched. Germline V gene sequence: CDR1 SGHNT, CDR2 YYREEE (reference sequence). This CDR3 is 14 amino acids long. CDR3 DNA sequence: TGTGCCAGCAGGTTAGCGGGAGGAGGAGATACGCAGTATTTT. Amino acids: CASRLAGGGDTQYF.

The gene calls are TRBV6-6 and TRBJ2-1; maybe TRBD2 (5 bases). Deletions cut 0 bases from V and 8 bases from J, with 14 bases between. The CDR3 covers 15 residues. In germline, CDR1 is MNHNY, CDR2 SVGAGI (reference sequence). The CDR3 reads CASSYSTPGTDEQFF. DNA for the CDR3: TGTGCCAGCAGTTACTCGACCCCGGGAACCGATGAGCAGTTCTTC.

The CDR3 loop reads CASSQSWGGQPQHF. The CDR3 DNA follows: TGTGCCAGCAGCCAATCCTGGGGGGGTCAGCCCCAGCATTTT. V usage is TRBV16 and J usage is TRBJ1-5; a weak D match, TRBD1 (5 bases). Germline V gene sequence: CDR1 KGHSY, CDR2 FQNENV. Trimming pared 0 bases from V and 6 bases from J, leaving 9 bases between. The CDR3 sequence is 14 residues long. The variable domain in full, completed from reference TRBV16 and TRBJ1-5, reads GEEVAQTPKHLVRGEGQKAKLYCAPIKGHSYVFWYQQVLKNEFKFLISFQNENVFDETGMPKERFSAKCLPNSPCSLEIQATKLEDSAVYFCASSQSWGGQPQHFGDGTRLSIL.

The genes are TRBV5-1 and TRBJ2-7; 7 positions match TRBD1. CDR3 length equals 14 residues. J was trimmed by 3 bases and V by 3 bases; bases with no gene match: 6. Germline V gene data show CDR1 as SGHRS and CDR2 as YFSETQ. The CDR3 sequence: CASSSATGNYEQYF. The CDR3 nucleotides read TGCGCCAGCAGCTCCGCGACAGGGAACTACGAGCAGTACTTC.

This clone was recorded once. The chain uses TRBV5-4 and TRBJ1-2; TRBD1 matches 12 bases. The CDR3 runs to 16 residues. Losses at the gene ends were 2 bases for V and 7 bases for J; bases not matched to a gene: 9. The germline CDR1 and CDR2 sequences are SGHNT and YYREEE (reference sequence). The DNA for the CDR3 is TGTGCCAGCAGCTTCCCCGGGACAGGGGGCGATGGTGGCTACACCTTC. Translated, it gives CASSFPGTGGDGGYTF.

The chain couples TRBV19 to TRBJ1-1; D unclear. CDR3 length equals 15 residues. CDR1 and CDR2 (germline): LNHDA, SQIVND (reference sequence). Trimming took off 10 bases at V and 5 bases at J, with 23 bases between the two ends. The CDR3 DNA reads TGTGCCATCTATCCCCAAAGTAAGGGCGGGACTGAAGCTTTCTTT. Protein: CAIYPQSKGGTEAFF.

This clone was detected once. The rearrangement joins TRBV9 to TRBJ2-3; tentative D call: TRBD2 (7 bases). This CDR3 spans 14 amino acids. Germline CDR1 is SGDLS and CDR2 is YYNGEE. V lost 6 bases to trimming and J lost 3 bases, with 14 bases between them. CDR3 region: CASTLGGATDTQYF. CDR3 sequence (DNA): TGTGCCAGCACCCTGGGGGGGGCGACAGATACGCAGTATTTT.

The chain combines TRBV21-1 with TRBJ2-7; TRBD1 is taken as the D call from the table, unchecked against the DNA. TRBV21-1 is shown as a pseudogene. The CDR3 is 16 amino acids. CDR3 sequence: CASSKLRDTDSYEQYF. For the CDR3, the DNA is TGTGCCAGCAGCAAACTCCGGGACACGGACTCCTACGAGCAGTACTTC.

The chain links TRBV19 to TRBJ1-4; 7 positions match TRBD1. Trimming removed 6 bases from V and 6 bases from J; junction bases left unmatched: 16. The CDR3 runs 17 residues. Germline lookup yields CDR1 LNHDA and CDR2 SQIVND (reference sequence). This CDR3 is CASSTYLGGQLYEKLFF. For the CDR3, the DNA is TGTGCCAGTAGCACATATTTGGGGGGACAGCTCTATGAAAAACTGTTTTTT. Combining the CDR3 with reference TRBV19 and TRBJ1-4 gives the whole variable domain DGGITQSPKYLFRKEGQNVTLSCEQNLNHDAMYWYRQDPGQGLRLIYYSQIVNDFQKGDIAEGYSVSREKKESFPLTVTSAQKNPTAFYLCASSTYLGGQLYEKLFFGSGTQLSVL.

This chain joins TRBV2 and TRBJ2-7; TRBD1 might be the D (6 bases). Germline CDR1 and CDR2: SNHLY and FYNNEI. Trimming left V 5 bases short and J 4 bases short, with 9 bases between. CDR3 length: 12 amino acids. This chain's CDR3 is CASSFTGYEQYF. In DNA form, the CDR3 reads TGTGCCAGCAGTTTTACAGGGTACGAGCAGTACTTC.

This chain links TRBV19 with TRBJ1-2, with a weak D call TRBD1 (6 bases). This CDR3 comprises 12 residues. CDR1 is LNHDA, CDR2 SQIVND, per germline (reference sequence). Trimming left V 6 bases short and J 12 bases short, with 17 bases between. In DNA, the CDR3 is TGTGCCAGTAGCGGGGGGCAGGAGGCCGACACCTTC. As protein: CASSGGQEADTF.

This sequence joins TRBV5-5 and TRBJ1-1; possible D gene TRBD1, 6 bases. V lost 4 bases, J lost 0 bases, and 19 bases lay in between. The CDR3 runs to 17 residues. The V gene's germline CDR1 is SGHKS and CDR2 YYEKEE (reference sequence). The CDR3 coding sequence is TGTGCCAGCAGCCCAGTCGTCGGTGGACAGCTGAACACTGAAGCTTTCTTT. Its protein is CASSPVVGGQLNTEAFF.

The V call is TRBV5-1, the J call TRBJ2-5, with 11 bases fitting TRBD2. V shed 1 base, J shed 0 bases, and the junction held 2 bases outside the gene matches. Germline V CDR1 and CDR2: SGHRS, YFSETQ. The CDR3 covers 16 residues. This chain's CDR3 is CASSLRLAGNQETQYF. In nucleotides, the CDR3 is TGCGCCAGCAGCTTGAGACTAGCGGGGAACCAAGAGACCCAGTACTTC.

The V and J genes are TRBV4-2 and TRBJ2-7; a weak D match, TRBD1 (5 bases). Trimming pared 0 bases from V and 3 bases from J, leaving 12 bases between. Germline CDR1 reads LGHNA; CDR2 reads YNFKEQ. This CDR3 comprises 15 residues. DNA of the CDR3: TGTGCCAGCAGCCAAGAAGCACAAGGGGTCTACGAGCAGTACTTC. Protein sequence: CASSQEAQGVYEQYF.

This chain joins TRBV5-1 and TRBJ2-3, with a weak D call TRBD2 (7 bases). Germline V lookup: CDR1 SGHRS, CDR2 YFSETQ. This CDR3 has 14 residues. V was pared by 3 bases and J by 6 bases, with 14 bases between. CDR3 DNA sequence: TGCGCCAGCAGCTGGGGGGGCTCAGGGGATACGCAGTATTTT. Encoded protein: CASSWGGSGDTQYF.

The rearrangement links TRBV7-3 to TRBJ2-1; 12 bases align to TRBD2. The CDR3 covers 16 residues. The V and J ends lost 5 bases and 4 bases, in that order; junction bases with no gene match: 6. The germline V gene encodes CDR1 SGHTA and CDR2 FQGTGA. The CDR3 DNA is TGTGCCAGCAGCCTAGCGGGGGGGCCGGAATACAATGAGCAGTTCTTC. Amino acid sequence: CASSLAGGPEYNEQFF.

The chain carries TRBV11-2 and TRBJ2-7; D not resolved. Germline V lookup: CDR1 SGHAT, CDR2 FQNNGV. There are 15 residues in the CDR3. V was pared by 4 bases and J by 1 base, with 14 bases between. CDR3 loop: CASSYLGVGSYEQYF. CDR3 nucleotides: TGTGCCAGCAGCTACCTAGGAGTCGGATCCTACGAGCAGTACTTC.

In nucleotides, the CDR3 is TGTGCCAGCAGCGTAAGTGGTAGCGGGAGACCAGATACGCAGTATTTT. Translated: CASSVSGSGRPDTQYF. V is TRBV9 and J is TRBJ2-3; 9 nucleotides line up with TRBD2. CDR1 SGDLS and CDR2 YYNGEE come from the germline V gene. With V trimmed by 1 base and J by 4 bases, 7 bases remained unmatched. This CDR3 is 16 amino acids long.

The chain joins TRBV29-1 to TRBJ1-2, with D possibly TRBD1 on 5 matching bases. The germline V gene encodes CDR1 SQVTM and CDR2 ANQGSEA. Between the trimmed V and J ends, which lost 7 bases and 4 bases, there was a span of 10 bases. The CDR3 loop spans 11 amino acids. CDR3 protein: CSGVDSYGYTF. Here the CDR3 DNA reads TGCAGCGGGGTCGACAGCTATGGCTACACCTTC. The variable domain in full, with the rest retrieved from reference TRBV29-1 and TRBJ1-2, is SAVISQKPSRDICQRGTSLTIQCQVDSQVTMMFWYRQQPGQSLTLIATANQGSEATYESGFVIDKFPISRPNLTFSTLTVSNMSPEDSSIYLCSGVDSYGYTFGSGTRLTVV.

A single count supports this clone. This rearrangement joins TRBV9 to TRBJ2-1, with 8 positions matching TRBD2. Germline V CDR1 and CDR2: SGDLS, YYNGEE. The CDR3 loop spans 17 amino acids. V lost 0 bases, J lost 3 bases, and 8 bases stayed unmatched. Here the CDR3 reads CASSVEDGTRVYNEQFF. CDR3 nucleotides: TGTGCCAGCAGCGTAGAAGACGGGACTAGGGTCTACAATGAGCAGTTCTTC.

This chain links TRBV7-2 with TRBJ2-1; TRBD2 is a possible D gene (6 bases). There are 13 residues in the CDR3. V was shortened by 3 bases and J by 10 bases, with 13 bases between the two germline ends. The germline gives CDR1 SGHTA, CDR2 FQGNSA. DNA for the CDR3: TGTGCCAGCAGCTTCCCGGGACTCTTCGAGCAGTTCTTC. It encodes CASSFPGLFEQFF.

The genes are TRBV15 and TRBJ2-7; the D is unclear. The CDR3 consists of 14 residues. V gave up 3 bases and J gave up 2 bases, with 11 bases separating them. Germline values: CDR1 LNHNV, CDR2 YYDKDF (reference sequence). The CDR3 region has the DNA TGTGCCACCAGCAGGCCGGTCCCTCCCTACGAGCAGTACTTC. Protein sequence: CATSRPVPPYEQYF.

The CDR3 loop reads CASWRGRTEAFF. CDR3 in DNA: TGTGCCAGCTGGAGGGGACGCACTGAAGCTTTCTTT. The chain links TRBV6-5 to TRBJ1-1, with D possibly TRBD1 on 5 matching bases. Germline assignment: CDR1 MNHEY and CDR2 SVGAGI. The CDR3 is made up of 12 amino acids. V lost 8 bases and J lost 4, with 11 bases in between.

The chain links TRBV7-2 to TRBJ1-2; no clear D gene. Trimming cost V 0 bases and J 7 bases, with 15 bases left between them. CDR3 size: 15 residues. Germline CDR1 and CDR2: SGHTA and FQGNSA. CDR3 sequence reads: CASSLAKREVSGYTF. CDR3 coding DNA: TGTGCCAGCAGCTTAGCGAAGAGAGAGGTCTCTGGCTACACCTTC.

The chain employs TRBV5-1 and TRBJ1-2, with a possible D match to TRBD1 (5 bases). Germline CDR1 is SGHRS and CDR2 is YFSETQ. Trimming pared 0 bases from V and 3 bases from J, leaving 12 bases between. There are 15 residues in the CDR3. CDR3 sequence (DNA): TGCGCCAGCAGCTTGGCCCCAGGGAGGCACTATGGCTACACCTTC. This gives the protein CASSLAPGRHYGYTF.

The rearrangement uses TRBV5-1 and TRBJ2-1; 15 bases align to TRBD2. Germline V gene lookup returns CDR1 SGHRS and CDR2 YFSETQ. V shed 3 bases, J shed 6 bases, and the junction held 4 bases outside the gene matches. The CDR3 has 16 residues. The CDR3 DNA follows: TGCGCCAGCAGCTCTGGACTAGCGGGGGGGTTCAATGAGCAGTTCTTC. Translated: CASSSGLAGGFNEQFF. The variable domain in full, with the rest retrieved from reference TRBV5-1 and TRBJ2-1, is KAGVTQTPRYLIKTRGQQVTLSCSPISGHRSVSWYQQTPGQGLQFLFEYFSETQRNKGNFPGRFSGRQFSNSRSEMNVSTLELGDSALYLCASSSGLAGGFNEQFFGPGTRLTVL.